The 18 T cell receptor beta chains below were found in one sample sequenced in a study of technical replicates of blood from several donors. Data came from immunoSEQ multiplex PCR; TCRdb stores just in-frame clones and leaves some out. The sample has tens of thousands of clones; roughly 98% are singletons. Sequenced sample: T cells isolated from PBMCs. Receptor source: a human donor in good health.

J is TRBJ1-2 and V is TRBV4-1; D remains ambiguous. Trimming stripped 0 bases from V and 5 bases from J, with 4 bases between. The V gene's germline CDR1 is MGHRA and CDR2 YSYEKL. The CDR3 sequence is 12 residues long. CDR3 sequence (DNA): TGCGCCAGCAGCCAAGAAGAGTATGGCTACACCTTC. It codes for CASSQEEYGYTF.

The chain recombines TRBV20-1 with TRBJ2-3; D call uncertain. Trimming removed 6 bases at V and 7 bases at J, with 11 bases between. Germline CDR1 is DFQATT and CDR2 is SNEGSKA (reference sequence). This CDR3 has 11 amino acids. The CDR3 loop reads CSAPTSNTQYF. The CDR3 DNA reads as TGCAGTGCCCCCACCTCTAATACGCAGTATTTT.

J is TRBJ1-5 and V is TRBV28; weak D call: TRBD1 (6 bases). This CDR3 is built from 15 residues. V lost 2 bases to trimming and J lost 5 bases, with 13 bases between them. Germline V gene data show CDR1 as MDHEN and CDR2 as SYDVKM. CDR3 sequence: CASSLRPQGYQPQHF. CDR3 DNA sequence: TGTGCCAGCAGTTTACGCCCACAGGGCTATCAGCCCCAGCATTTT. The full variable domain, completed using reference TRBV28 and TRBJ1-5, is DVKVTQSSRYLVKRTGEKVFLECVQDMDHENMFWYRQDPGLGLRLIYFSYDVKMKEKGDIPEGYSVSREKKERFSLILESASTNQTSMYLCASSLRPQGYQPQHFGDGTRLSIL.

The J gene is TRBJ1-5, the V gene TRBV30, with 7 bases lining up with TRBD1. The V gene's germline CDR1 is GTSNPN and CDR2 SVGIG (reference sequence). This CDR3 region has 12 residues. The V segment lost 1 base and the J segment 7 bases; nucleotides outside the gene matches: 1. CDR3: CAWSGRGQPQHF. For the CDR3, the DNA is TGTGCCTGGAGTGGCAGGGGGCAGCCCCAGCATTTT.

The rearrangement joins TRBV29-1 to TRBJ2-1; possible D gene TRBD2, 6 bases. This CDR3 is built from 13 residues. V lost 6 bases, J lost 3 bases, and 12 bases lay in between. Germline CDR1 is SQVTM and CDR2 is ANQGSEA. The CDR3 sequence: CSVTTSFYNEQFF. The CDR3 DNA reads TGCAGCGTCACCACTAGCTTCTACAATGAGCAGTTCTTC.

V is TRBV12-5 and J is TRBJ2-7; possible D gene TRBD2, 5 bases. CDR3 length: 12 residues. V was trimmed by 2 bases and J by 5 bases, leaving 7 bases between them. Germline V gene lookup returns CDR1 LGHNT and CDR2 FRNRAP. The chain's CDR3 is CASGLSADEQYF. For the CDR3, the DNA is TGTGCTAGTGGTTTGTCAGCGGACGAGCAGTACTTC. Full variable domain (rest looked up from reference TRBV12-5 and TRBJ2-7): DARVTQTPRHKVTEMGQEVTMRCQPILGHNTVFWYRQTMMQGLELLAYFRNRAPLDDSGMPKDRFSAEMPDATLATLKIQPSEPRDSAVYFCASGLSADEQYFGPGTRLTVT.

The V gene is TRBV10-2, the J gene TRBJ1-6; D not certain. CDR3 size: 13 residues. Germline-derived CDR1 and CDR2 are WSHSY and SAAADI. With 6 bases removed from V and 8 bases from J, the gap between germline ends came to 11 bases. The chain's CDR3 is CASRGEIDSPLHF. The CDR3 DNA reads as TGCGCCAGCAGGGGCGAAATCGATTCACCCCTCCACTTT.

CDR3 in amino acids: CASSQSYGGMNTEAFF. The CDR3 DNA reads as TGCGCCAGCAGCCAATCATACGGGGGGATGAACACTGAAGCTTTCTTT. The chain is built from TRBV4-1 and TRBJ1-1; perhaps TRBD1 as D (5 bases). Germline CDR1 MGHRA, CDR2 YSYEKL. The CDR3 is 16 residues long. Trimming left V 2 bases short and J 0 bases short, with 13 bases between.

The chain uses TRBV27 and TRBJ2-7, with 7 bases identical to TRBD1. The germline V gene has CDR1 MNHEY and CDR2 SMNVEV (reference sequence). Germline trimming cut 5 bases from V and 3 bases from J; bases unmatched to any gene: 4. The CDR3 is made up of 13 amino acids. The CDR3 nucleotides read TGTGCCAGCAGTCCCGGGACAGTCTACGAGCAGTACTTC. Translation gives CASSPGTVYEQYF.

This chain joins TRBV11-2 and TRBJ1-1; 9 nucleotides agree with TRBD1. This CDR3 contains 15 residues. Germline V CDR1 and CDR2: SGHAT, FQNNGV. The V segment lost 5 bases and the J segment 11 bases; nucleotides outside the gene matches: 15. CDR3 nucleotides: TGTGCCAGCAGCACCCGCGTTACAGGGGGCGGAGGGGCTTTCTTT. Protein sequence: CASSTRVTGGGGAFF.

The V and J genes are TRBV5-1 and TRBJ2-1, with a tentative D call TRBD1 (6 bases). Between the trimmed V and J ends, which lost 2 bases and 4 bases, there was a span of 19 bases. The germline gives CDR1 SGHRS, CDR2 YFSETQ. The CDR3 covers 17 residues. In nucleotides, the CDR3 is TGCGCCAGCAGCTTAAATTCACAGGGCACAACATACAATGAGCAGTTCTTC. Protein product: CASSLNSQGTTYNEQFF.

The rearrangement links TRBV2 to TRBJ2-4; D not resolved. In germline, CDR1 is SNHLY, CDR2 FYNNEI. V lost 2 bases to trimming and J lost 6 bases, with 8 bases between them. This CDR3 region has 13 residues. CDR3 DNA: TGTGCCAGCAGTGAAACAGAACCAAACATTCAGTACTTC. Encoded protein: CASSETEPNIQYF.

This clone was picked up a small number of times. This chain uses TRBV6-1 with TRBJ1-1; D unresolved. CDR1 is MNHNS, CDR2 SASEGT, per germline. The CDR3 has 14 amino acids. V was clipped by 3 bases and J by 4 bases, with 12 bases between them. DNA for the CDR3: TGTGCCAGCAGTGAGACCGGGCGGGCCACTGAAGCTTTCTTT. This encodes CASSETGRATEAFF.

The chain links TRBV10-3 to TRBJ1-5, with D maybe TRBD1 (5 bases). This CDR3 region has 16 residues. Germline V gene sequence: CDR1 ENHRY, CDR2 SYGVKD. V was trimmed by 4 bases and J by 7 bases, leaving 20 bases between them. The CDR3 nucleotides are TGTGCCATCAGTGGCGACGAAACAGGTTTCGGACAGCCCCAGCATTTT. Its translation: CAISGDETGFGQPQHF.

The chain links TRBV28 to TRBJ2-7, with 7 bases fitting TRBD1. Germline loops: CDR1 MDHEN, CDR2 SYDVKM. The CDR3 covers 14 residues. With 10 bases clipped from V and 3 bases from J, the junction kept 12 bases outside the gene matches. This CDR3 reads CATQPGQTIYEQYF. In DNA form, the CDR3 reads TGTGCCACCCAACCGGGACAGACCATCTACGAGCAGTACTTC.

In DNA, the CDR3 is TGTGCCAGCAGCTTAATCGGGACCTACAATGAGCAGTTCTTC. It specifies CASSLIGTYNEQFF. The V and J genes are TRBV7-9 and TRBJ2-1, with a tentative D call TRBD2 (5 bases). CDR1 and CDR2 (germline): SEHNR, FQNEAQ (reference sequence). V lost 2 bases to trimming and J lost 2 bases, with 7 bases between them. The CDR3 spans 14 residues.

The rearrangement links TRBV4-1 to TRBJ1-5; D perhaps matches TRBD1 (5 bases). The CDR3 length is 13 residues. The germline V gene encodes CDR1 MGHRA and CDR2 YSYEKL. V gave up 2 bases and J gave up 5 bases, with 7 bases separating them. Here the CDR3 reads CASSQRGDQPQHF. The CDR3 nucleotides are TGCGCCAGCAGCCAACGGGGGGATCAGCCCCAGCATTTT.

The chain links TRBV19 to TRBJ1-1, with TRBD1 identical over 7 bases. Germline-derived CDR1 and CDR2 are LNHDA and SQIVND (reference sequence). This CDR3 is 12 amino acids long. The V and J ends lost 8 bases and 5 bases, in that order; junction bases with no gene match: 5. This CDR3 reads CASHRGRTEAFF. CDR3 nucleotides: TGTGCCAGTCACAGGGGTCGGACTGAAGCTTTCTTT. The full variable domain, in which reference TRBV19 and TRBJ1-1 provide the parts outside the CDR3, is DGGITQSPKYLFRKEGQNVTLSCEQNLNHDAMYWYRQDPGQGLRLIYYSQIVNDFQKGDIAEGYSVSREKKESFPLTVTSAQKNPTAFYLCASHRGRTEAFFGQGTRLTVV.